A single sample gave rise to the 31 T cell receptor beta chains below, sequenced in a study of blood T cell repertoires in COVID-19. Generated by immunoSEQ multiplex PCR, the TCRdb table keeps only in-frame clones and is missing some. The repertoire includes approximately 220,000 clones, roughly 90% of them detected once, and about 2.5% sits in the top ten. Sequenced input: PBMCs or T cells enriched from blood (not recorded which). Receptor source: a woman aged 25 to 45 with acute COVID-19.

The chain links TRBV11-2 to TRBJ1-1; D remains ambiguous. The germline V and J ends were trimmed by 2 bases and 4 bases, with 14 bases remaining between them. The CDR3 contains 15 residues. CDR1 SGHAT and CDR2 FQNNGV come from the germline V gene. CDR3 DNA: TGTGCCAGCAGCTTAACGGGTGGTAGTGGCACTGAAGCTTTCTTT. Translation gives CASSLTGGSGTEAFF.

This rearrangement joins TRBV10-3 to TRBJ1-1; 9 bases match TRBD1. The CDR3 consists of 16 residues. Germline CDR1 ENHRY, CDR2 SYGVKD. The V gene end was trimmed by 3 bases and the J gene end by 1 base; junction bases not matched to a gene: 6. DNA for the CDR3: TGTGCCATCAGTGAATACCGGACAGGGGCGAACACTGAAGCTTTCTTT. The encoded protein is CAISEYRTGANTEAFF.

V gene TRBV16 combines with J gene TRBJ1-3; the D gene is possibly TRBD1 (5 bases). CDR1 and CDR2 (germline): KGHSY, FQNENV. The length of the CDR3 is 14 residues. The V end lost 4 bases, the J end lost 0 bases, and 7 bases lay between the germline ends. The CDR3 region is CASSRDFSGNTIYF. DNA of the CDR3: TGTGCCAGCAGCCGGGACTTCTCTGGAAACACCATATATTTT. The whole variable domain, remainder taken from reference TRBV16 and TRBJ1-3, is GEEVAQTPKHLVRGEGQKAKLYCAPIKGHSYVFWYQQVLKNEFKFLISFQNENVFDETGMPKERFSAKCLPNSPCSLEIQATKLEDSAVYFCASSRDFSGNTIYFGEGSWLTVV.

The chain carries TRBV7-2 and TRBJ1-2; a weak D match, TRBD1 (6 bases). Between the trimmed V and J ends, which lost 1 base and 5 bases, there was a span of 17 bases. CDR3 size: 16 residues. The germline gives CDR1 SGHTA, CDR2 FQGNSA. In nucleotides, the CDR3 is TGTGCCAGCAGCTTAGTTTTTTCAGGGGCTCCGTATGGCTACACCTTC. Protein: CASSLVFSGAPYGYTF.

The V call is TRBV21-1, the J call TRBJ2-7; the DNA was not compared with TRBD2, the D call given in the table. TRBV21-1 is a documented pseudogene. The CDR3 covers 19 residues. Here the CDR3 DNA reads TGTGCCAGCAGCAAAGTGGAGGAGGGGGGGCCCCAGGACCACTACGAGCAGTACTTC. As protein: CASSKVEEGGPQDHYEQYF.

Worth noting for this clone: The same CDR3 is also encoded by other DNA sequences in this sample. The gene calls are TRBV6-5 and TRBJ1-2; a possible D gene is TRBD1 (6 bases). The CDR3 has 14 residues. V lost 0 bases, J lost 2 bases, and 7 bases lay in between. Looked up from germline, CDR1 is MNHEY and CDR2 is SVGAGI. In DNA form, the CDR3 reads TGTGCCAGCAGTTACTCGCAGGGGAACTATGGCTACACCTTC. The encoded protein is CASSYSQGNYGYTF.

This rearrangement joins TRBV6-2 or TRBV6-3 to TRBJ1-5, with D uncertain. The germline V gene encodes CDR1 MNHEY and CDR2 SVGEGT. Between the trimmed V and J ends, which lost 5 bases and 0 bases, there was a span of 8 bases. The CDR3 is 14 residues long. Written as DNA, the CDR3 is TGTGCCAGCAGTACCAGGCTTAGCAATCAGCCCCAGCATTTT. This codes for CASSTRLSNQPQHF.

The table lists this clone with a count of one. J is TRBJ2-1 and V is TRBV9; D is perhaps TRBD2 (5 bases). CDR3 length: 15 residues. Germline lookup yields CDR1 SGDLS and CDR2 YYNGEE. V lost 3 bases and J 1 base, leaving 11 bases between the germline ends. The CDR3: CASSAFPGSYNEQFF. Here the CDR3 DNA reads TGTGCCAGCAGCGCGTTCCCGGGGTCCTACAATGAGCAGTTCTTC.

This chain joins TRBV15 and TRBJ1-5; D unclear. CDR1 and CDR2 (germline): LNHNV, YYDKDF (reference sequence). V was cut by 3 bases and J by 5 bases, with 14 bases left in between. The CDR3 spans 15 residues. The CDR3 sequence is CATSRTPPGYQPQHF. In nucleotides, the CDR3 is TGTGCCACCAGCAGGACACCCCCAGGCTATCAGCCCCAGCATTTT.

The chain uses TRBV19 and TRBJ1-5, with D unclear. Trimming took off 6 bases at V and 4 bases at J, with 16 bases between the two ends. Germline V gene lookup returns CDR1 LNHDA and CDR2 SQIVND (reference sequence). This CDR3 contains 15 residues. Written as DNA, the CDR3 is TGTGCCAGTAGGCCCTCAACAGAAAAGAATCAGCCCCAGCATTTT. Translating gives CASRPSTEKNQPQHF.

This chain links TRBV5-6 with TRBJ2-2, with TRBD1 as a possible D gene (5 bases). The CDR3 is made up of 16 amino acids. V gave up 0 bases and J gave up 2 bases, with 11 bases separating them. CDR1 SGHDT and CDR2 YYEEEE come from the germline V gene. As DNA, the CDR3 is TGTGCCAGCAGCTTGGCAGGGTTCGAAAACACCGGGGAGCTGTTTTTT. It codes for CASSLAGFENTGELFF.

This clone was seen just once. The V and J genes are TRBV12-2 and TRBJ1-4. TRBV12-2 is noted as a pseudogene. The CDR3 runs 19 residues. The CDR3 coding sequence is TGTGCAAGTCGCTCAACTCCGGAGGGCGGACCGATCGGTAATGAAAAACTGTTTTTT. Encoded protein: CASRSTPEGGPIGNEKLFF.

The rearrangement links TRBV19 to TRBJ2-2; D may be TRBD2 (6 bases). The germline V gene has CDR1 LNHDA and CDR2 SQIVND (reference sequence). CDR3 length: 14 amino acids. V was pared by 5 bases and J by 5 bases, with 12 bases between. This CDR3 is CASSWREWTGELFF. The CDR3 DNA reads TGTGCCAGTAGTTGGAGGGAGTGGACCGGGGAGCTGTTTTTT.

The chain links TRBV6-5 to TRBJ1-2; TRBD1 is a possible D gene (6 bases). Trimming pared 0 bases from V and 6 bases from J, leaving 11 bases between. Germline values: CDR1 MNHEY, CDR2 SVGAGI. The CDR3 runs to 14 residues. The CDR3 is CASSYSEQGDGYTF. The CDR3 DNA reads as TGTGCCAGCAGTTACTCGGAACAGGGTGATGGCTACACCTTC.

The V gene is TRBV4-1, the J gene TRBJ2-5, with D possibly TRBD2 on 7 matching bases. The CDR3 consists of 15 residues. The V end was cut by 4 bases, the J end by 4 bases, with 16 bases between. From germline, CDR1 is MGHRA and CDR2 YSYEKL. CDR3 sequence: CASSLGGQGGETQYF. CDR3 DNA sequence: TGCGCCAGCAGCCTCGGGGGGCAGGGAGGAGAGACCCAGTACTTC.

CDR3 sequence (DNA): TGTGCCAGCAGCCCGAGGACACCTAGCACAGATACGCAGTATTTT. Translating it yields CASSPRTPSTDTQYF. The chain has TRBV7-2 and TRBJ2-3; a possible D gene is TRBD1 (5 bases). This CDR3 spans 15 amino acids. Germline values: CDR1 SGHTA, CDR2 FQGNSA. The V gene lost 5 bases and the J gene lost 0 bases, with 12 bases spanning the gap.

The CDR3 nucleotides read TGTGCCAGCAGCCCGACAGTGGTAACTGAAGCTTTCTTT. Amino acid sequence: CASSPTVVTEAFF. V gene TRBV7-2 combines with J gene TRBJ1-1; TRBD1 is a possible D gene (5 bases). This CDR3 comprises 13 residues. Per germline, CDR1 SGHTA and CDR2 FQGNSA. The V end lost 5 bases, the J end lost 5 bases, and 12 bases lay between the germline ends.

This clone has just a few counts. A junction end diverges from the germline sequence, so it may reflect a read error. The V call is TRBV7-7, the J call TRBJ2-5; a possible D gene is TRBD1 (6 bases). The CDR3 has 13 residues. Germline V gene lookup returns CDR1 SSHAT and CDR2 FNYEAQ (reference sequence). CDR3 coding DNA: TGTGCTAGCAGCCGGACAGTCCAAGAGACCCAGTACTTC. Encoded protein: CASSRTVQETQYF.

The chain uses TRBV12-2 and TRBJ2-2; TRBD1 is the table's D call and was not checked against the DNA. TRBV12-2 is shown as a pseudogene. The CDR3 totals 16 residues. The CDR3 bases are TGTGCAAGTCGCTTACCCGGACACCAAGGACCCGGGGAGCTGTTTTTT. Encoded protein: CASRLPGHQGPGELFF.

The V gene is TRBV27, the J gene TRBJ1-2; D may be TRBD1 (6 bases). CDR1 is MNHEY and CDR2 is SMNVEV in the germline V gene (reference sequence). The ends were cut back, 10 bases at V and 3 bases at J, with 12 bases in the middle. This CDR3 has 12 residues. The DNA for the CDR3 is TGTGCCACTGGGGGGGCAGACTATGGCTACACCTTC. This translates into CATGGADYGYTF.

This chain uses TRBV7-6 with TRBJ2-1; weak D call: TRBD1 (6 bases). Trimming removed 2 bases from V and 9 bases from J, with 17 bases in between. The CDR3 is 15 residues long. From germline, CDR1 is SGHVS and CDR2 FNYEAQ. As DNA, the CDR3 is TGTGCCAGCAGCTTAAGACAGATACAGGGTTCTGAGCAGTTCTTC. Its protein product is CASSLRQIQGSEQFF.

The rearrangement uses TRBV30 and TRBJ2-7; TRBD1 aligns across 7 bases. This CDR3 region has 13 residues. CDR1 is GTSNPN, CDR2 SVGIG, per germline (reference sequence). The junction had 6 bases not matched to a gene; V was cut back by 1 base and J by 6 bases. Written as DNA, the CDR3 is TGTGCCTGGAGTGGACGACAGGGATCCGAGCAGTACTTC. It translates to CAWSGRQGSEQYF.

The genes are TRBV29-1 and TRBJ2-5; D gene ambiguous. V was pared by 0 bases and J by 2 bases, with 4 bases between. In germline, CDR1 is SQVTM, CDR2 ANQGSEA. This CDR3 is 12 amino acids long. Written as DNA, the CDR3 is TGCAGCGTTGAAGACTATCAAGAGACCCAGTACTTC. It specifies CSVEDYQETQYF.

This sequence joins TRBV28 and TRBJ1-6; 7 bases agree with TRBD1. CDR3 length equals 17 residues. The germline V gene has CDR1 MDHEN and CDR2 SYDVKM. The V gene end was trimmed by 5 bases and the J gene end by 15 bases; junction bases not matched to a gene: 22. The CDR3 loop reads CASSPPRQDRTPKVLHF. For the CDR3, the DNA is TGTGCCAGCAGTCCCCCACGCCAGGACAGGACTCCGAAGGTCCTCCACTTT.

The chain recombines TRBV7-9 with TRBJ2-7; perhaps TRBD1 as D (5 bases). This CDR3 contains 13 residues. Germline V gene data show CDR1 as SEHNR and CDR2 as FQNEAQ (reference sequence). The V gene lost 2 bases and the J gene lost 4 bases, with 9 bases spanning the gap. CDR3 protein: CASSLQGGYEQYF. Here the CDR3 DNA reads TGTGCCAGCAGCTTACAGGGTGGGTACGAGCAGTACTTC.

The chain is built from TRBV6-5 and TRBJ1-2, with D tentatively TRBD1 (6 bases). Germline V gene sequence: CDR1 MNHEY, CDR2 SVGAGI. Trimming removed 7 bases from V and 0 bases from J, with 12 bases in between. The CDR3 loop spans 14 amino acids. The CDR3 DNA reads as TGTGCCAGCACCAGGACAGAAACTAACTATGGCTACACCTTC. This gives the protein CASTRTETNYGYTF.

The chain couples TRBV24-1 to TRBJ1-2; TRBD1 agrees at 10 bases. Germline V lookup: CDR1 KGHDR, CDR2 SFDVKD. V lost 4 bases, J lost 8 bases, and 3 bases stayed unmatched. This CDR3 is built from 13 residues. The CDR3 loop reads CATSEGQGKGYTF. CDR3 in DNA: TGTGCCACCAGTGAGGGACAGGGGAAGGGCTACACCTTC.

V is TRBV2 and J is TRBJ1-2; no reliable D call. The germline CDR1 and CDR2 sequences are SNHLY and FYNNEI. The CDR3 runs to 13 residues. Trimming took 6 bases from V and 3 from J, leaving 11 bases between them. The CDR3 is CASSAPGYYGYTF. Here the CDR3 DNA reads TGTGCCAGCAGCGCCCCGGGATACTATGGCTACACCTTC.

V and J are TRBV6-2 or TRBV6-3 and TRBJ1-1; perhaps TRBD1 as D (5 bases). With 6 bases removed from V and 10 bases from J, the gap between germline ends came to 15 bases. In germline, CDR1 is MNHEY, CDR2 SVGEGT. This CDR3 has 12 residues. DNA of the CDR3: TGTGCCAGCAGCTCATCCCGGGGGGGAGCTTTCTTT. Translated, it gives CASSSSRGGAFF.

The chain couples TRBV11-2 to TRBJ1-1; possible D gene TRBD1, 5 bases. Germline V gives CDR1 SGHAT, CDR2 FQNNGV. This CDR3 comprises 12 residues. V gave up 5 bases and J gave up 6 bases, with 10 bases separating them. The CDR3 protein is CASSPRAPEAFF. The CDR3 DNA sequence: TGTGCCAGCAGCCCCAGGGCCCCTGAAGCTTTCTTT.

The chain joins TRBV5-5 to TRBJ1-4; a possible D gene is TRBD1 (5 bases). The CDR3 contains 14 residues. Trimming removed 4 bases from V and 5 bases from J, with 12 bases in between. The germline CDR1 and CDR2 sequences are SGHKS and YYEKEE (reference sequence). CDR3 nucleotide sequence: TGTGCCAGCAGCATGCAGGGTGGAAATGAAAAACTGTTTTTT. Protein: CASSMQGGNEKLFF.